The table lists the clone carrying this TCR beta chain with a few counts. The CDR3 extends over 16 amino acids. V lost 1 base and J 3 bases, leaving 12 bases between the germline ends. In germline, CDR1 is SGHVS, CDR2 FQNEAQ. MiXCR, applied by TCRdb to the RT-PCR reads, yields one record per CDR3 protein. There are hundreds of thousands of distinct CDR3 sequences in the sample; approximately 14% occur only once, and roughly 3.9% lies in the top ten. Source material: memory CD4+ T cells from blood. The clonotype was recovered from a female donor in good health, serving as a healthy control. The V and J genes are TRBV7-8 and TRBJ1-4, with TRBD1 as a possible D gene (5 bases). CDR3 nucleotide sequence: TGTGCCAGCAGCTTAGTTCTGGGCAGGGCTAATGAAAAACTGTTTTTT. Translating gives CASSLVLGRANEKLFF.